What follows are 11 T cell receptor beta chains derived from one specimen sequenced in a study of cytomegalovirus exposure and HLA in healthy donors. It was with 60 Vbeta and 13 Jbeta primers that the PCR ran. Clones were sequenced by immunoSEQ multiplex PCR, and TCRdb holds only the in-frame ones, with some missing. The sample holds over 150,000 clones, about 80% seen once. Input material: PBMCs. The origin of the receptors is a man aged 40-55 years in good health and CMV-seronegative.

J is TRBJ2-5 and V is TRBV5-1; perhaps TRBD2 as D (6 bases). Trimming pared 1 base from V and 5 bases from J, leaving 9 bases between. Germline CDR1 reads SGHRS; CDR2 reads YFSETQ. The CDR3 covers 13 residues. This CDR3 is CASSLRSGETQYF. The CDR3 region has the DNA TGCGCCAGCAGCTTGCGCAGCGGGGAGACCCAGTACTTC.

V is TRBV6-5 and J is TRBJ2-5; 7 bases map to TRBD2. The length of the CDR3 is 16 residues. V trimming: 2 bases; J trimming: 2 bases; junction bases outside the gene matches: 8. CDR1 and CDR2 from the germline V gene are MNHEY and SVGAGI. CDR3 sequence: CASSYEIAGLQETQYF. The CDR3, as DNA: TGTGCCAGCAGTTACGAGATAGCGGGCCTTCAAGAGACCCAGTACTTC.

The rearrangement links TRBV7-9 to TRBJ2-2, with a tentative D call TRBD2 (5 bases). Germline loops: CDR1 SEHNR, CDR2 FQNEAQ (reference sequence). V lost 5 bases to trimming and J lost 6 bases, with 13 bases between them. The CDR3 contains 14 residues. The CDR3 DNA is TGTGCCAGCAGCGAGAGAGGGTCAGCCGGGGAGCTGTTTTTT. Its protein is CASSERGSAGELFF.

DNA for the CDR3: TGTGCCAGCAGCTTAGTCGGTTCCGAGCAGTACTTC. Translating it yields CASSLVGSEQYF. V usage is TRBV7-2 and J usage is TRBJ2-7; no clear D gene. Germline CDR1 is SGHTA and CDR2 is FQGNSA. The CDR3 contains 12 residues. V shed 1 base and J shed 6 bases, with 7 bases lying between them.

This chain joins TRBV28 and TRBJ2-2; no definite D call. This CDR3 region has 14 residues. CDR1 and CDR2 from the germline V gene are MDHEN and SYDVKM. The germline V and J ends were trimmed by 5 bases and 6 bases, with 13 bases remaining between them. The chain's CDR3 is CASSHRVDPGELFF. As DNA, the CDR3 is TGTGCCAGCAGTCACAGAGTTGACCCCGGGGAGCTGTTTTTT.

This chain uses TRBV12-1 with TRBJ2-7; the tabulated D call, TRBD2, remains unverified against the DNA. TRBV12-1 is termed a pseudogene. The CDR3 consists of 13 residues. The CDR3 reads CAPYLDLPYEQYF. The CDR3 bases are TGTGCCCCCTACTTGGACTTACCCTACGAGCAGTACTTC.

The chain has TRBV7-8 and TRBJ1-4; tentatively, D is TRBD1 (5 bases). Germline values: CDR1 SGHVS, CDR2 FQNEAQ. The CDR3 is 16 residues long. Deletions cut 1 base from V and 0 bases from J, with 9 bases between. Here the CDR3 DNA reads TGTGCCAGCAGCTTAGACAGGATCGCAACTAATGAAAAACTGTTTTTT. The encoded protein is CASSLDRIATNEKLFF. The full variable domain, in which reference TRBV7-8 and TRBJ1-4 provide the parts outside the CDR3, is GAGVSQSPRYKVAKRGQDVALRCDPISGHVSLFWYQQALGQGPEFLTYFQNEAQLDKSGLPSDRFFAERPEGSVSTLKIQRTQQEDSAVYLCASSLDRIATNEKLFFGSGTQLSVL.

This sequence joins TRBV25-1 and TRBJ2-7; no reliable D call. CDR3 length: 14 amino acids. Between the trimmed V and J ends, which lost 5 bases and 0 bases, there was a span of 11 bases. In germline, CDR1 is MGHDK, CDR2 SYGVNS. In DNA form, the CDR3 reads TGTGCCAGCAGTCGACCTGGCGGCTCCTACGAGCAGTACTTC. Its protein product is CASSRPGGSYEQYF.

The V call is TRBV27, the J call TRBJ2-7, with a possible D match to TRBD1 (5 bases). The germline CDR1 and CDR2 sequences are MNHEY and SMNVEV (reference sequence). The CDR3 runs to 14 residues. The V and J ends lost 4 bases and 2 bases respectively, with 12 bases between them. CDR3 amino acids: CASSSSTATYEQYF. The CDR3 DNA follows: TGTGCCAGCAGTTCGTCGACAGCCACCTACGAGCAGTACTTC.

This rearrangement joins TRBV4-1 to TRBJ1-6, with 7 bases that match TRBD1. Trimming at V came to 8 bases and at J to 10 bases, leaving 14 bases not matched to a gene. The CDR3 covers 15 residues. Germline loops: CDR1 MGHRA, CDR2 YSYEKL. CDR3 nucleotide sequence: TGCGCCAGCTCGGACAGGCGCTCACCAGGCTCACCCCTCCACTTT. Amino acids: CASSDRRSPGSPLHF.

This chain uses TRBV28 with TRBJ1-5; D not resolved. Germline CDR1 MDHEN, CDR2 SYDVKM. The CDR3 runs 17 residues. Trimming left V 6 bases short and J 3 bases short, with 21 bases between. This chain's CDR3 is CASSFPNPRFPNQPQHF. The DNA for the CDR3 is TGTGCCAGCAGCTTTCCTAACCCACGCTTCCCCAATCAGCCCCAGCATTTT.